A single sample gave rise to the 9 T cell receptor beta chains below, sequenced in a study of shared clonotypes between healthy human individuals. Sequencing used immunoSEQ multiplex PCR; TCRdb keeps in-frame clones, though not all of them. This sample carries 1,100,000 or so clones, roughly 74% of them seen once, and the ten largest clones take 0.52%. Sequenced: memory CD4+ T cells from PBMCs. Noted subset: CD45RA-negative fraction. These receptors originate from a man aged 18 to 30 in good health. Some clones in this sample may be carry-over from other donors' samples.

The chain has TRBV28 and TRBJ2-3; D ambiguous. CDR1 is MDHEN and CDR2 is SYDVKM in the germline V gene. The length of the CDR3 is 16 residues. Trimming took 5 bases from V and 3 from J, leaving 18 bases between them. For the CDR3, the DNA is TGTGCCAGCAGTGGGCGCGGTCTGGGATTGACAGATACGCAGTATTTT. Translated, it gives CASSGRGLGLTDTQYF.

The genes are TRBV11-2 and TRBJ2-1; 9 bases map to TRBD1. J gave up 7 bases and V 2 bases, and 3 bases lay outside the gene matches. The germline gives CDR1 SGHAT, CDR2 FQNNGV. This CDR3 region has 14 residues. The CDR3 DNA is TGTGCCAGCAGCTTAATGGGACAGGGTAATGAGCAGTTCTTC. This gives the protein CASSLMGQGNEQFF. The entire variable domain, with the rest obtained from reference TRBV11-2 and TRBJ2-1, is as follows: EAGVAQSPRYKIIEKRQSVAFWCNPISGHATLYWYQQILGQGPKLLIQFQNNGVVDDSQLPKDRFSAERLKGVDSTLKIQPAKLEDSAVYLCASSLMGQGNEQFFGPGTRLTVL.

This clone was detected once. This specimen includes other DNA sequences encoding the same CDR3. V usage is TRBV11-2 and J usage is TRBJ1-1, with D possibly TRBD1 on 6 matching bases. The CDR3 is made up of 14 amino acids. In germline, CDR1 is SGHAT, CDR2 FQNNGV. The ends were cut back, 0 bases at V and 5 bases at J, with 10 bases in the middle. The CDR3 spells CASSLERGGTEAFF. The CDR3 region has the DNA TGTGCCAGCAGCTTAGAGAGGGGGGGGACTGAAGCTTTCTTT.

This clone was seen a few times. The gene calls are TRBV20-1 and TRBJ2-1; D may be TRBD2 (6 bases). In germline, CDR1 is DFQATT, CDR2 SNEGSKA (reference sequence). Trimming removed 2 bases at V and 14 bases at J, with 13 bases between. The CDR3 covers 11 residues. This chain's CDR3 is CSARLERREFF. The DNA for the CDR3 is TGCAGTGCTAGATTGGAAAGGAGGGAGTTCTTC.

The V and J genes are TRBV19 and TRBJ1-2; D unresolved. The CDR3 spans 14 residues. The germline gives CDR1 LNHDA, CDR2 SQIVND (reference sequence). Trimming took off 2 bases at V and 8 bases at J, with 15 bases between the two ends. The CDR3 DNA is TGTGCCAGTAGTATAAGGCCAGAACGTCGGGGCTACACCTTC. Protein product: CASSIRPERRGYTF.

This clone was seen repeatedly, ten times or more. This chain links TRBV7-9 with TRBJ1-1; 7 bases agree with TRBD1. The CDR3 contains 14 residues. The ends lost 4 bases at V and 5 bases at J; junction bases unmatched: 7. Germline V lookup: CDR1 SEHNR, CDR2 FQNEAQ (reference sequence). CDR3 bases: TGTGCCAGCAGCTCGACAGGGAGAGTAACTGAAGCTTTCTTT. This translates into CASSSTGRVTEAFF.

This sequence joins TRBV2 and TRBJ1-4; TRBD1 aligns across 7 bases. With V trimmed by 5 bases and J by 8 bases, 8 bases remained unmatched. Per the germline V gene, CDR1 is SNHLY and CDR2 is FYNNEI. The CDR3 sequence is 14 residues long. In nucleotides, the CDR3 is TGTGCCAGCAGTTCCCAGGGGGTGAAAGAAAAACTGTTTTTT. It encodes CASSSQGVKEKLFF.

J is TRBJ1-5 and V is TRBV5-4, with TRBD1 matching over 7 bases. CDR1 SGHNT and CDR2 YYREEE come from the germline V gene (reference sequence). The V and J ends lost 8 bases and 1 base, in that order; junction bases with no gene match: 3. The CDR3 is made up of 13 amino acids. CDR3 bases: TGTGCCAGGCCAGGGGGAAGCAATCAGCCCCAGCATTTT. Translating gives CARPGGSNQPQHF.

As for this clone: The sample holds other DNA sequences that translate to the same CDR3. The V and J genes are TRBV18 and TRBJ1-4; no firm D call. The V gene's germline CDR1 is KGHSH and CDR2 LQKENI. The CDR3 runs to 13 residues. Trimming removed 0 bases from V and 6 bases from J, with 5 bases in between. The CDR3 DNA sequence: TGTGCCAGCTCACCACCGTCTGATGAAAAACTGTTTTTT. It is translated as CASSPPSDEKLFF.